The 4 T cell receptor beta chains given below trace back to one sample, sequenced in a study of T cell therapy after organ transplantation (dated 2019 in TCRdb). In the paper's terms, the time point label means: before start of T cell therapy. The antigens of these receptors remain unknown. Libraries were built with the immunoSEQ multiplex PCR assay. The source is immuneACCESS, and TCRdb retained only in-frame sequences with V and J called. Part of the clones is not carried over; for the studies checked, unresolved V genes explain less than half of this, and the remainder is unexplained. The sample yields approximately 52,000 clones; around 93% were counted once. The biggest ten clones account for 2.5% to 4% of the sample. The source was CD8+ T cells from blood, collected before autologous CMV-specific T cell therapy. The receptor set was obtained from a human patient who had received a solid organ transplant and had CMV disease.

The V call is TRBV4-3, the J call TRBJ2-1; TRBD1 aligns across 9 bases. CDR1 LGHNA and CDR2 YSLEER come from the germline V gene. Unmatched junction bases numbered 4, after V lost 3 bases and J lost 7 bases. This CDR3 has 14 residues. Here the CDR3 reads CASSQRQGENEQFF. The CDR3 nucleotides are TGCGCCAGCAGCCAGAGACAGGGGGAAAATGAGCAGTTCTTC.

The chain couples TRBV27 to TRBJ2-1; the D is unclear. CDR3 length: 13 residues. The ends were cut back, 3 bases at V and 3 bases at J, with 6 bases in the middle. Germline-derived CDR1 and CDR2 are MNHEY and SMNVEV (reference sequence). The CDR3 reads CASSFLGYNEQFF. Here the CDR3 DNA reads TGTGCCAGCAGTTTCCTCGGCTACAATGAGCAGTTCTTC.

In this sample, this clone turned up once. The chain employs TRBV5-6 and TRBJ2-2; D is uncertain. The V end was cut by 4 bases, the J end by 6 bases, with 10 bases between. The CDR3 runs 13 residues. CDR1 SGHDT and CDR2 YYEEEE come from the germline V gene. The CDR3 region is CASSPDRAGELFF. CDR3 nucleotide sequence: TGTGCCAGCAGCCCGGACCGCGCCGGGGAGCTGTTTTTT.

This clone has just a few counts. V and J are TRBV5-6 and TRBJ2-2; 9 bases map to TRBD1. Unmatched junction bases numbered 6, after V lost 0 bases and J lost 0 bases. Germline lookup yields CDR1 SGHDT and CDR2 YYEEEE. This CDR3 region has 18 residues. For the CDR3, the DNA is TGTGCCAGCAGCTTGGGGGTTTACAGGGGGCCGAACACCGGGGAGCTGTTTTTT. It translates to CASSLGVYRGPNTGELFF.